What follows is one T cell receptor beta chain and its context. The data originate from a study of blood T cell repertoires in COVID-19. Across the whole study: Whether acute or convalescent, the COVID-19 samples came from the United States, Italy and Spain. The cDNA or gDNA used as material had been derived from T cells, B-cell-depleted T cells, or PBMCs.

Repertoires were generated with immunoSEQ multiplex PCR, while TCRdb's copy carries only in-frame clones and drops some. Of about 150,000 clones listed, 80% to 90% are singletons. With 1 base clipped from V and 2 bases from J, the junction kept 5 bases outside the gene matches. The CDR3 runs 15 residues. Germline V CDR1 and CDR2: GTSNPN, SVGIG (reference sequence). Sequenced sample: peripheral blood. The chain is built from TRBV30 and TRBJ1-5; 7 bases align to TRBD1. This sequence was found in a man aged 55 to 70 with acute or convalescent COVID-19. The CDR3 nucleotides are TGTGCCTGGAGTGGTAGGGGGCGCGGCAATCAGCCCCAGCATTTT. Its translation is CAWSGRGRGNQPQHF.